A single sample gave rise to the 22 T cell receptor beta chains below, sequenced in a study of human T cells and chemical hapten exposure. TCRdb re-analysed the RACE reads in MiXCR, keeping a single row per CDR3 protein. The table shows 84,000 or so distinct CDR3 sequences, with over 9.5% occurring only once. The time point here: patch test 1, 2 weeks after DPC sensitization. The treatment here: therapeutic diphenylcyclopropenone sensitization with weekly scalp DPC. This material consisted of whole blood, taken in connection with sensitization to the hapten diphenylcyclopropenone (DPC). The source is a man aged 40-49 years with alopecia areata. Some clones in this sample may be carry-over from other donors' samples.

This clonotype was recorded many times. The chain employs TRBV5-1 and TRBJ2-4; 7 bases match TRBD1. Germline V gene data show CDR1 as SGHRS and CDR2 as YFSETQ. The CDR3 length is 16 residues. The junction had 5 bases not matched to a gene; V was cut back by 2 bases and J by 0 bases. CDR3 loop: CASSFDRELAKNIQYF. DNA for the CDR3: TGCGCCAGCAGCTTTGACAGGGAGCTAGCCAAAAACATTCAGTACTTC. The whole variable domain, filled in from reference TRBV5-1 and TRBJ2-4, reads KAGVTQTPRYLIKTRGQQVTLSCSPISGHRSVSWYQQTPGQGLQFLFEYFSETQRNKGNFPGRFSGRQFSNSRSEMNVSTLELGDSALYLCASSFDRELAKNIQYFGAGTRLSVL.

This clonotype has a count of ten or more. V usage is TRBV2 and J usage is TRBJ1-1; D is undetermined. Trimming shortened V by 1 base and J by 7 bases, and 4 bases separated the two germline ends. Germline assignment: CDR1 SNHLY and CDR2 FYNNEI. The CDR3 runs to 11 residues. The chain's CDR3 is CASSEGIEAFF. The CDR3 region has the DNA TGTGCCAGCAGTGAAGGGATTGAAGCTTTCTTT. Together with reference TRBV2 and TRBJ1-1, the CDR3 gives the full variable domain: EPEVTQTPSHQVTQMGQEVILRCVPISNHLYFYWYRQILGQKVEFLVSFYNNEISEKSEIFDDQFSVERPDGSNFTLKIRSTKLEDSAMYFCASSEGIEAFFGQGTRLTVV.

This clonotype was detected a few times. The CDR3 coding sequence is TGTGCCAGCAGCGCAGGGACCTCCAAAAACATTCAGTACTTC. Translated: CASSAGTSKNIQYF. V usage is TRBV11-3 and J usage is TRBJ2-4; either TRBD1 or TRBD2 may supply D (5 bases each). CDR3 size: 14 residues. CDR1 is SGHNT, CDR2 YENEEA, per germline. V was shortened by 5 bases and J by 2 bases, with 10 bases between the two germline ends.

V usage is TRBV18 and J usage is TRBJ2-7; the D gene is possibly TRBD2 (5 bases). CDR3 length: 18 residues. Trimming removed 0 bases at V and 4 bases at J, with 22 bases between. The germline V gene encodes CDR1 KGHSH and CDR2 LQKENI. The DNA for the CDR3 is TGTGCCAGCTCACCACCTGTGAGGGCCGAGATCGGTGCGTACGAGCAGTACTTC. It specifies CASSPPVRAEIGAYEQYF. Filled out from reference TRBV18 and TRBJ2-7, the complete variable domain reads NAGVMQNPRHLVRRRGQEARLRCSPMKGHSHVYWYRQLPEEGLKFMVYLQKENIIDESGMPKERFSAEFPKEGPSILRIQQVVRGDSAAYFCASSPPVRAEIGAYEQYFGPGTRLTVT.

J is TRBJ2-1 and V is TRBV7-3, with 14 bases aligning to TRBD2. This CDR3 region has 16 residues. The V gene's germline CDR1 is SGHTA and CDR2 FQGTGA. Unmatched junction bases numbered 9, after V lost 7 bases and J lost 7 bases. In DNA, the CDR3 is TGTGCCAGCACTTCGACCGGGACTAGCGGGAGAAATGAGCAGTTCTTC. This translates into CASTSTGTSGRNEQFF.

Points on this clonotype: A read error is likely, as this CDR3 ends without the conserved phenylalanine or tryptophan. The J gene is TRBJ2-3, the V gene TRBV29-1, with 8 bases that match TRBD2. V dropped 6 bases and J dropped 4; count of bases not matched to a gene: 6. This CDR3 has 13 residues. CDR1 and CDR2 (germline): SQVTM, ANQGSEA. The CDR3 sequence: CSVIAGLPDTQYS. CDR3 nucleotides: TGCAGCGTGATAGCGGGACTTCCAGATACGCAGTATTCT.

This clonotype was observed at least ten times. The chain employs TRBV5-4 and TRBJ1-2; the match to TRBD1 covers 9 bases. The CDR3 covers 15 residues. Trimming at V came to 0 bases and at J to 2 bases, leaving 2 bases not matched to a gene. Germline V gene sequence: CDR1 SGHNT, CDR2 YYREEE (reference sequence). The chain's CDR3 is CASSLATGGNYGYTF. CDR3 coding DNA: TGTGCCAGCAGCTTGGCGACAGGGGGAAACTATGGCTACACCTTC.

In this sample, this clonotype turned up a few times. The chain has TRBV5-1 and TRBJ1-1; the D gene is possibly TRBD1 (6 bases). Trimming pared 4 bases from V and 5 bases from J, leaving 15 bases between. Germline values: CDR1 SGHRS, CDR2 YFSETQ. This CDR3 comprises 14 residues. The CDR3 nucleotides read TGCGCCAGCAGCGTAGGGACCCAGGGGACTGAAGCTTTCTTT. Its translation is CASSVGTQGTEAFF. Combining the CDR3 with reference TRBV5-1 and TRBJ1-1 gives the whole variable domain KAGVTQTPRYLIKTRGQQVTLSCSPISGHRSVSWYQQTPGQGLQFLFEYFSETQRNKGNFPGRFSGRQFSNSRSEMNVSTLELGDSALYLCASSVGTQGTEAFFGQGTRLTVV.

The V call is TRBV12-3 or TRBV12-4, the J call TRBJ1-1, with 8 nucleotides matching TRBD1. Trimming removed 2 bases from V and 1 base from J; junction bases left unmatched: 12. The CDR3 totals 18 residues. DNA of the CDR3: TGTGCCAGCAGTTTATTTCCGTCGGCCGGGACAGGGAACACTGAAGCTTTCTTT. This translates into CASSLFPSAGTGNTEAFF.

This clonotype appeared many times. The genes are TRBV7-9 and TRBJ1-2; D possibly corresponds to TRBD1 (5 bases). The V and J ends lost 1 base and 0 bases respectively, with 15 bases between them. Germline values: CDR1 SEHNR, CDR2 FQNEAQ (reference sequence). This CDR3 is 17 amino acids long. The CDR3 spells CASSLDLLGPTNYGYTF. DNA for the CDR3: TGTGCCAGCAGCTTAGACCTCTTGGGGCCCACTAACTATGGCTACACCTTC.

This clonotype was counted many times. The chain joins TRBV12-3 or TRBV12-4 to TRBJ2-3; TRBD1 matches at 9 bases. Trimming cost V 4 bases and J 2 bases; bases outside gene matches: 4. The CDR3 totals 15 residues. CDR3: CASSSGQGITDTQYF. Written as DNA, the CDR3 is TGTGCCAGCAGTTCCGGACAGGGGATCACAGATACGCAGTATTTT.

This sequence joins TRBV28 and TRBJ2-3, with D uncertain. Germline V gene sequence: CDR1 MDHEN, CDR2 SYDVKM. The CDR3 contains 12 residues. Trimming stripped 1 base from V and 5 bases from J, with 4 bases between. The CDR3 spells CASSLLVDTQYF. The CDR3 coding sequence is TGTGCCAGCAGTTTATTGGTAGATACGCAGTATTTT.

V is TRBV5-6 and J is TRBJ2-1; 8 bases align to TRBD2. V lost 4 bases, J lost 9 bases, and 6 bases stayed unmatched. CDR3 length equals 13 residues. Germline loops: CDR1 SGHDT, CDR2 YYEEEE. The CDR3 DNA sequence: TGTGCCAGCAGCGTAAGCGGGAGATCTGAGCAGTTCTTC. Residues: CASSVSGRSEQFF.

This clonotype has a count of ten or more. The chain employs TRBV27 and TRBJ2-2; D possibly corresponds to TRBD2 (5 bases). The CDR3 runs to 15 residues. V was trimmed by 7 bases and J by 0 bases, leaving 12 bases between them. The germline V gene encodes CDR1 MNHEY and CDR2 SMNVEV (reference sequence). CDR3: CASTQSGTNTGELFF. For the CDR3, the DNA is TGTGCCAGCACACAGAGCGGTACGAACACCGGGGAGCTGTTTTTT.

V usage is TRBV14 and J usage is TRBJ2-2; 10 bases are shared with TRBD1. Germline V gene sequence: CDR1 SGHDN, CDR2 FVKESK. J gave up 5 bases and V 0 bases, and 12 bases lay outside the gene matches. The CDR3 has 19 residues. The CDR3 nucleotides read TGTGCCAGCAGCCAAGATCCCACATCGACAGGGGGCAGGACCGGGGAGCTGTTTTTT. Translating gives CASSQDPTSTGGRTGELFF. The entire variable domain, with the rest obtained from reference TRBV14 and TRBJ2-2, is as follows: EAGVTQFPSHSVIEKGQTVTLRCDPISGHDNLYWYRRVMGKEIKFLLHFVKESKQDESGMPNNRFLAERTGGTYSTLKVQPAELEDSGVYFCASSQDPTSTGGRTGELFFGEGSRLTVL.

In DNA, the CDR3 is TGTGCCAGCAGTGGGGGGAACACTGAAGCTTTCTTT. It codes for CASSGGNTEAFF. V is TRBV6-1 and J is TRBJ1-1; D not certain. This CDR3 contains 12 residues. Germline CDR1 MNHNS, CDR2 SASEGT. Trimming pared 4 bases from V and 1 base from J, leaving 4 bases between.

The chain links TRBV28 to TRBJ2-2; the D is unclear. Germline-derived CDR1 and CDR2 are MDHEN and SYDVKM. Trimming removed 3 bases from V and 2 bases from J, with 19 bases in between. CDR3 length: 18 residues. The CDR3 bases are TGTGCCAGCAGTTTTCCCGTAAAAATTTCCATTAACACCGGGGAGCTGTTTTTT. Its translation is CASSFPVKISINTGELFF. The complete variable domain, with remaining parts taken from reference TRBV28 and TRBJ2-2, reads DVKVTQSSRYLVKRTGEKVFLECVQDMDHENMFWYRQDPGLGLRLIYFSYDVKMKEKGDIPEGYSVSREKKERFSLILESASTNQTSMYLCASSFPVKISINTGELFFGEGSRLTVL.

The genes are TRBV5-4 and TRBJ2-5; 7 nucleotides line up with TRBD2. The CDR3 consists of 15 residues. The junction had 4 bases not matched to a gene; V was cut back by 2 bases and J by 0 bases. CDR1 SGHNT and CDR2 YYREEE come from the germline V gene (reference sequence). CDR3 bases: TGTGCCAGCAGCTTTCCCGGGAGGAACCAAGAGACCCAGTACTTC. This gives the protein CASSFPGRNQETQYF.

The V gene is TRBV6-2 or TRBV6-3, the J gene TRBJ2-5, with a possible D match to TRBD2 (5 bases). The germline V gene has CDR1 MNHEY and CDR2 SVGEGT. The V end lost 7 bases, the J end lost 0 bases, and 15 bases lay between the germline ends. The length of the CDR3 is 15 residues. CDR3 protein: CASTRGFWDQETQYF. In DNA, the CDR3 is TGTGCCAGCACAAGAGGGTTCTGGGACCAAGAGACCCAGTACTTC.

In this sample, this clonotype turned up many times. J is TRBJ2-4 and V is TRBV7-2; perhaps TRBD1 as D (6 bases). This CDR3 region has 15 residues. V lost 6 bases, J lost 2 bases, and 14 bases lay in between. The V gene's germline CDR1 is SGHTA and CDR2 FQGNSA. The DNA for the CDR3 is TGTGCCAGCAGTACAGGGTGGCTCACCAAAAACATTCAGTACTTC. Its translation is CASSTGWLTKNIQYF.

This clonotype was seen many times. The chain has TRBV6-5 and TRBJ1-5; maybe TRBD1 (6 bases). The CDR3 has 15 amino acids. CDR1 MNHEY and CDR2 SVGAGI come from the germline V gene. With 6 bases removed from V and 2 bases from J, the gap between germline ends came to 14 bases. CDR3 sequence reads: CASSPRGEGNQPQHF. CDR3 sequence (DNA): TGTGCCAGCAGCCCCAGGGGAGAGGGCAATCAGCCCCAGCATTTT.

This clonotype was observed a handful of times. V usage is TRBV20-1 and J usage is TRBJ2-3; 7 nucleotides agree with TRBD1. Germline lookup yields CDR1 DFQATT and CDR2 SNEGSKA (reference sequence). The CDR3 spans 17 residues. Trimming at V came to 1 base and at J to 0 bases, leaving 10 bases not matched to a gene. The DNA of the CDR3 is TGCAGTGCTAGAGCCGTCCCCCGGGACAGAAGCACAGATACGCAGTATTTT. Translation: CSARAVPRDRSTDTQYF.